The rows below give T cell receptor beta chains drawn from one sample of a study of T cell responses to AZD1222 COVID-19 vaccine. The data were produced by immunoSEQ multiplex PCR, yet TCRdb's version contains in-frame clones alone and is incomplete. The repertoire holds roughly 140,000 clones, with 90% to 95% as singletons. The input for sequencing was peripheral blood, taken after recovery from COVID-19. These TCRs come from an adult who had recovered from COVID-19. The conserved cysteine and the conserved F or W are not part of the CDR3 here.

>TRBJ2-2|TRBV19
ASRLALNTGELF
>TRBJ2-4|TRBV6-1
ASSEASRVF
>TRBJ2-7|TRBV28
ASSLASRTGTYEQY
>TRBJ2-3|TRBV29-1
SVEDLEGVFTDTQY
>TRBJ2-7|TRBV20-1
SASPPIEQY
>TRBJ1-2|TRBV19
ASRPTQGVDYGYT
>TRBJ2-7|TRBV7-2
ASSLGLAGGPFEQY
>TRBJ1-1|TRBV30
AWSTNVNTEAF
>TRBJ2-2|TRBV6-4
ASSGTGETGELF
>TRBJ2-1|TRBV28
ASSLALGYNEQF
>TRBJ2-4|TRBV15
ATSKLGQGARAKNIQY
>TRBJ2-3|TRBV6-1
ASSANLVGAELDTQY
>TRBJ1-5|TRBV19
ASRRDLSLNQPQH
>TRBJ2-1|TRBV7-3
ASSPRTSGIGEQF
>TRBJ2-3|TRBV5-1
ASMPGQSTDTQY
>TRBJ2-7|TRBV5-1
ASSLGTSDPYEQY
>TRBJ1-5|TRBV9
ASSVSWQGGQPQH
>TRBJ1-5|TRBV6-5
ASSRREGSNQPQH
>TRBJ2-1|TRBV7-8
ASSLGGTGLAEQF
>TRBJ2-5|TRBV24-1
ATSEGFETQY
>TRBJ2-5|TRBV28
ASSKPDRDQETQY
>TRBJ1-6|TRBV28
ASSLGQYNSPLH
>TRBJ2-7|TRBV27
ASSLLPGTGRQEQY
>TRBJ1-2|TRBV5-1
ASSSQGDYGYT
>TRBJ1-1|TRBV19
ASSIGGNTEAF
>TRBJ2-7|TRBV6-1
ASSEGLGRTYEQY
>TRBJ2-1|TRBV28
ATSGQGLAGYNEQF
>TRBJ1-1|TRBV27
ASSFREDTEAF
>TRBJ2-3|TRBV20-1
SASSFASGSTDTQY
>TRBJ1-5|TRBV28
ASSAAPLIGGPMDSNQPQH
>TRBJ2-7|TRBV28
ASSLNAGTGVYEQY
>TRBJ2-3|TRBV6-5
ASSPTTDTQY
>TRBJ2-7|TRBV18
ASSPRRDYEQY
>TRBJ1-6|TRBV27
ASSSRGAGPTPLH
>TRBJ2-7|TRBV5-1
ASSVGQGIHEQY
>TRBJ2-1|TRBV7-9
AAGIQLYNEQF
>TRBJ2-1|TRBV9
ASSVPRVSRESSEQF
>TRBJ2-7|TRBV10-3
AISDPGLAGATYEQY
>TRBJ2-6|TRBV19
ASLLPSSGANVLT
>TRBJ2-7|TRBV6-2/TRBV6-3
ASSTPGTRLQYEQY
>TRBJ1-2|TRBV21-1
ASNCHLNYGYT
>TRBJ1-3|TRBV19
ASSSPNRRAGNTIY
>TRBJ2-1|TRBV10-3
AISSRDRGVDEQF
>TRBJ1-5|TRBV19
ASSIWRNSNQPQH
>TRBJ2-5|TRBV5-1
ASSFGQGEETQY
>TRBJ2-7|TRBV3-1/TRBV3-2
ASSQGTSGNLPAF
>TRBJ2-5|TRBV28
ASSYDIQETQY
>TRBJ2-7|TRBV7-2
ASSLTSGITYEQY